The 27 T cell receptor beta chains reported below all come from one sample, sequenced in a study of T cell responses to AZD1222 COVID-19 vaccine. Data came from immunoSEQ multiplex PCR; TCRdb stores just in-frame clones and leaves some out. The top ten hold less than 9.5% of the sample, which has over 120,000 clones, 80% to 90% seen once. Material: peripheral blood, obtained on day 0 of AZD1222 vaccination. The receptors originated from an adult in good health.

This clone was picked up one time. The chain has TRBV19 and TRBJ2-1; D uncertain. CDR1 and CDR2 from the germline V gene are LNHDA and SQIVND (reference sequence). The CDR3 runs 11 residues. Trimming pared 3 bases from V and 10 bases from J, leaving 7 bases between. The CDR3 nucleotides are TGTGCCAGTAGTATTGTCGGGGAGCAGTTCTTC. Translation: CASSIVGEQFF.

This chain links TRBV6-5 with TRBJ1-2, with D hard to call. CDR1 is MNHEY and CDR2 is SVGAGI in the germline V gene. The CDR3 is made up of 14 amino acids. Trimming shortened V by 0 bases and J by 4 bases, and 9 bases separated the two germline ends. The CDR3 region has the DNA TGTGCCAGCAGTTACTCGACTGCACTCTATGGCTACACCTTC. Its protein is CASSYSTALYGYTF.

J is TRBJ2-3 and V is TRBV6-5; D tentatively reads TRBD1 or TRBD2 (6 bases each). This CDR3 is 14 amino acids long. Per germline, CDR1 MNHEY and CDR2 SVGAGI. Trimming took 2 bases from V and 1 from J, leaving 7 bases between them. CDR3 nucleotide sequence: TGTGCCAGCAGTTACAGGGGGGGCACAGATACGCAGTATTTT. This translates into CASSYRGGTDTQYF.

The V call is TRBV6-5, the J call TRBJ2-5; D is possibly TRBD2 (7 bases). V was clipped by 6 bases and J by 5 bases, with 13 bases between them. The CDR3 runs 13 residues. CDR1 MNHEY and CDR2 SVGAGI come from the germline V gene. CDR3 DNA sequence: TGTGCCAGCAGGGGGGGGGCATGGGAGACCCAGTACTTC. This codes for CASRGGAWETQYF.

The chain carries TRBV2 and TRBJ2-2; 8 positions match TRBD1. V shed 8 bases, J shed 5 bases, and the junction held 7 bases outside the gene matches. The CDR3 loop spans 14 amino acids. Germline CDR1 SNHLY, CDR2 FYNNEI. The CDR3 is CASSWTGKTGELFF. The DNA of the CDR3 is TGTGCCAGCTCCTGGACAGGGAAGACCGGGGAGCTGTTTTTT.

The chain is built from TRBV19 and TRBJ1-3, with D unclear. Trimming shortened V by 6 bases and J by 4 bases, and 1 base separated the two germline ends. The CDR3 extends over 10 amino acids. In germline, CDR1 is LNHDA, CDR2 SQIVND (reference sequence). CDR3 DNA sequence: TGTGCCAGTAGGGGAAACACCATATATTTT. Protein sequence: CASRGNTIYF.

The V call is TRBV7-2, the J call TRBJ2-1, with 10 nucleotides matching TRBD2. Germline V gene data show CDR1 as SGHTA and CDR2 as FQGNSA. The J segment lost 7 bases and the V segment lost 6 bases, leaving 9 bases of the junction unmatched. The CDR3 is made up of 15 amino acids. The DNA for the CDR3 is TGTGCCAGCAGTCGTAGCGGGGGGAGGGGGAATGAGCAGTTCTTC. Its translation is CASSRSGGRGNEQFF.

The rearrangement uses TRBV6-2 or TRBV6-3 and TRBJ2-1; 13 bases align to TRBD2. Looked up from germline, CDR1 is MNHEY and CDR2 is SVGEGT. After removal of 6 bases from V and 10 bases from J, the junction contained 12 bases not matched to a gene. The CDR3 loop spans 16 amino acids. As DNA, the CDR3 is TGTGCCAGCAGCCAGCCAGGACTAGCGGGAGCAAAAGAGCAGTTCTTC. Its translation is CASSQPGLAGAKEQFF.

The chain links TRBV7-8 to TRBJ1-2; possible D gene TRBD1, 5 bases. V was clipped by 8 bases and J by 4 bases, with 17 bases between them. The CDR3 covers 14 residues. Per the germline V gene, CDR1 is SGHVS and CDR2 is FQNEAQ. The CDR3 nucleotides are TGTGCCAGCGGTGCGGGGGTCACCGGCTATGGCTACACCTTC. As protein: CASGAGVTGYGYTF.

This chain's CDR3 is CATSDWPGQGRRDEQFF. CDR3 DNA sequence: TGTGCCACCAGTGATTGGCCGGGACAGGGGCGGCGAGATGAGCAGTTCTTC. The chain carries TRBV24-1 and TRBJ2-1; 10 nucleotides agree with TRBD1. Germline assignment: CDR1 KGHDR and CDR2 SFDVKD. CDR3 length: 17 residues. Germline trimming cut 2 bases from V and 8 bases from J; bases unmatched to any gene: 11.

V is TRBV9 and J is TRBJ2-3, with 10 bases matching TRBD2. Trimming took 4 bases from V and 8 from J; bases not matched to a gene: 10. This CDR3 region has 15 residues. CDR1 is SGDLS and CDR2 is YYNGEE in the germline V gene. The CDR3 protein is CASSLATSGTGTQYF. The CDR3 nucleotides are TGTGCCAGCAGCCTTGCAACTAGCGGGACGGGTACGCAGTATTTT. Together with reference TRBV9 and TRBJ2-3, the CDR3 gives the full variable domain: DSGVTQTPKHLITATGQRVTLRCSPRSGDLSVYWYQQSLDQGLQFLIQYYNGEERAKGNILERFSAQQFPDLHSELNLSSLELGDSALYFCASSLATSGTGTQYFGPGTRLTVL.

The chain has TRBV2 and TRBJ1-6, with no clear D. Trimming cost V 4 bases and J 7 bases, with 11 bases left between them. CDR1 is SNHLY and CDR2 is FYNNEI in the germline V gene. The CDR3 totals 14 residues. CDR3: CASSGGNGNSPLHF. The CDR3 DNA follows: TGTGCCAGCAGTGGGGGTAATGGGAATTCACCCCTCCACTTT.

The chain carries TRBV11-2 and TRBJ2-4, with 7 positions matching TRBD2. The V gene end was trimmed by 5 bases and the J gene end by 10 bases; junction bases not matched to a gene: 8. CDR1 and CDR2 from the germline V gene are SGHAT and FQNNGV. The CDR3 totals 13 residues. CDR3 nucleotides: TGTGCCAGCAGCCCCCCACCGGGGGGTATTCAGTACTTC. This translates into CASSPPPGGIQYF.

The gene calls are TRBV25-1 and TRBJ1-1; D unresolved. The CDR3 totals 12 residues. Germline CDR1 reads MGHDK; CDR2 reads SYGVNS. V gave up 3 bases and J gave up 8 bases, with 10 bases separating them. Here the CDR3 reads CASSDGRLEAFF. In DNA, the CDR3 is TGTGCCAGCAGTGACGGACGGCTCGAAGCTTTCTTT.

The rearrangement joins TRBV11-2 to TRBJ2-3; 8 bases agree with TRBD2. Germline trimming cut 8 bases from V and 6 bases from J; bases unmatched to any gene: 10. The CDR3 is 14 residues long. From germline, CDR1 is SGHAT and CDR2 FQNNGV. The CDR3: CASRHTGGQDTQYF. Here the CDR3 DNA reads TGTGCCAGCCGCCACACGGGGGGGCAGGATACGCAGTATTTT. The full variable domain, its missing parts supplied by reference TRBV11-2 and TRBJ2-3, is EAGVAQSPRYKIIEKRQSVAFWCNPISGHATLYWYQQILGQGPKLLIQFQNNGVVDDSQLPKDRFSAERLKGVDSTLKIQPAKLEDSAVYLCASRHTGGQDTQYFGPGTRLTVL.

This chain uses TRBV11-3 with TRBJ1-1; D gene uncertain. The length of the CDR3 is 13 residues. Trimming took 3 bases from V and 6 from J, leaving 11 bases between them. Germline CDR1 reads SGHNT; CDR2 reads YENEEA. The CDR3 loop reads CASSFYSGAEAFF. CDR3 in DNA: TGTGCCAGCAGCTTTTATTCTGGGGCTGAAGCTTTCTTT.

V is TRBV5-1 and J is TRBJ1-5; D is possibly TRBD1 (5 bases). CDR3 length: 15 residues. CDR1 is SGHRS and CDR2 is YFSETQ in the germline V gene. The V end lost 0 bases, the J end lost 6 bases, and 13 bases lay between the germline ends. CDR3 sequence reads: CASSLEGRAGQPQHF. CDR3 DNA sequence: TGCGCCAGCAGCTTGGAGGGCAGGGCTGGTCAGCCCCAGCATTTT.

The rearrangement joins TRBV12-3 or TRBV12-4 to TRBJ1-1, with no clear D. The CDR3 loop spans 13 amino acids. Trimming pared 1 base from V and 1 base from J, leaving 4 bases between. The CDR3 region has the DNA TGTGCCAGCAGTTTAGTTGGGAACACTGAAGCTTTCTTT. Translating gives CASSLVGNTEAFF.

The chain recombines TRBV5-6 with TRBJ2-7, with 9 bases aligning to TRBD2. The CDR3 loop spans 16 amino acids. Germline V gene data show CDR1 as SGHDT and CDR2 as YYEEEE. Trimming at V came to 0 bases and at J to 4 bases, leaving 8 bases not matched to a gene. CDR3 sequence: CASSLGASGTTYEQYF. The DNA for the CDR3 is TGTGCCAGCAGCTTGGGGGCTAGCGGGACAACATACGAGCAGTACTTC. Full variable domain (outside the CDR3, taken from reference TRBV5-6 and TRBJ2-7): DAGVTQSPTHLIKTRGQQVTLRCSPKSGHDTVSWYQQALGQGPQFIFQYYEEEERQRGNFPDRFSGHQFPNYSSELNVNALLLGDSALYLCASSLGASGTTYEQYFGPGTRLTVT.

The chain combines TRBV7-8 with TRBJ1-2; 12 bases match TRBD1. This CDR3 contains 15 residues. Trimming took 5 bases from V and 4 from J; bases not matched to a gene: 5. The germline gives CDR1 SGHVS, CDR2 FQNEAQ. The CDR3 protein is CASSPGTGGFYGYTF. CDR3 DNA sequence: TGTGCCAGCAGCCCGGGGACAGGGGGCTTCTATGGCTACACCTTC.

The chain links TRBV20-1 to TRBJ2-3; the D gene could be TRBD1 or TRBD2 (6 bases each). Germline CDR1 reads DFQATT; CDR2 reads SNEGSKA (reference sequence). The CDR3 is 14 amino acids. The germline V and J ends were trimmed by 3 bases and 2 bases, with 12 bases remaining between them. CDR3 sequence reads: CSASIGGPTDTQYF. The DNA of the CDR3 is TGCAGTGCTAGTATTGGGGGGCCCACAGATACGCAGTATTTT.

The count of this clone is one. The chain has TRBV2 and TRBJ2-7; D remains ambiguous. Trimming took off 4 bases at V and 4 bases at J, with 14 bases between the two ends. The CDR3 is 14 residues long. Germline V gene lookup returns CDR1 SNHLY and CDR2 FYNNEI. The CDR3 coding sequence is TGTGCCAGCAGTGTTGGGCCCTTGAGATACGAGCAGTACTTC. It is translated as CASSVGPLRYEQYF.

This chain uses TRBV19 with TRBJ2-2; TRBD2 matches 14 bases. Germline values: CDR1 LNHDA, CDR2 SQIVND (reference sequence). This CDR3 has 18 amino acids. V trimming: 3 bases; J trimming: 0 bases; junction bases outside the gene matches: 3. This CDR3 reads CASSMGLAGESNTGELFF. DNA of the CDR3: TGTGCCAGTAGTATGGGACTAGCGGGAGAGTCGAACACCGGGGAGCTGTTTTTT.

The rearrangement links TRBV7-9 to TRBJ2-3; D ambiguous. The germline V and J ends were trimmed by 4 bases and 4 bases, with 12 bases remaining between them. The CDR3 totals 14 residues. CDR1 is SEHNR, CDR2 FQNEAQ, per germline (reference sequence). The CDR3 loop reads CASSSPTASDTQYF. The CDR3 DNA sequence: TGTGCCAGCAGCTCCCCCACAGCTTCAGATACGCAGTATTTT.

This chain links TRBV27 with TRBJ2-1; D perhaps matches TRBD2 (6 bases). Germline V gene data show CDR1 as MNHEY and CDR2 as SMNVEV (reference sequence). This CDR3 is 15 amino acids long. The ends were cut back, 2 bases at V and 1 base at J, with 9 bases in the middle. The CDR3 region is CASSLDGGSYNEQFF. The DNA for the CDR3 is TGTGCCAGCAGTTTAGATGGGGGGTCCTACAATGAGCAGTTCTTC.

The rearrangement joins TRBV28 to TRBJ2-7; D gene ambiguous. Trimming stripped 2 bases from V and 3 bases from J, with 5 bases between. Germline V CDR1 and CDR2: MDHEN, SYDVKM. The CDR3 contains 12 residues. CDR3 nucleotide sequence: TGTGCCAGCAGTTTAGGAGACTACGAGCAGTACTTC. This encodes CASSLGDYEQYF.

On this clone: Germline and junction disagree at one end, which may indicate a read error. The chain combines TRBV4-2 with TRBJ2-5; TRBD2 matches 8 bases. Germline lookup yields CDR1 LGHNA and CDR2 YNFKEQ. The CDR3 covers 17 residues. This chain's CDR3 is CASSQDTSGGPQDTQYF. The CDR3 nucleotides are TGTGCCAGCAGCCAAGATACGAGCGGGGGCCCCCAAGATACCCAGTACTTC.